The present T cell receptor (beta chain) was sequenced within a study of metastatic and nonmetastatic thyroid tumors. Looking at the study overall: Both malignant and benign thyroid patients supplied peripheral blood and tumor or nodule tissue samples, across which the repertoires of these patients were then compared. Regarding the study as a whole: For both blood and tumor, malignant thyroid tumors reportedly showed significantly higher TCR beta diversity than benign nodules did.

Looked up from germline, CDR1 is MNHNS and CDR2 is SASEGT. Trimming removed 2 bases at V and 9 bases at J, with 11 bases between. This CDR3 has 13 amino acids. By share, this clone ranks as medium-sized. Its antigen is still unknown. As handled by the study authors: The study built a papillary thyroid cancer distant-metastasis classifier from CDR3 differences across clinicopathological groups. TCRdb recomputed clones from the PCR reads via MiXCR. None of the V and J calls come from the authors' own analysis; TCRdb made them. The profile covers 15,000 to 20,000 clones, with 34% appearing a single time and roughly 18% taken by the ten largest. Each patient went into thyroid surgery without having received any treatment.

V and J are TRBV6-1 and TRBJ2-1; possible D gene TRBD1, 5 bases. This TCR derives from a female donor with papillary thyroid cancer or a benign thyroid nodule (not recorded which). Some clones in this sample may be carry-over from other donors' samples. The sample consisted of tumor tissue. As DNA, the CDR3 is TGTGCCAGCAGTGAACAGGGATCGGGTGAGCAGTTCTTC. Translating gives CASSEQGSGEQFF.